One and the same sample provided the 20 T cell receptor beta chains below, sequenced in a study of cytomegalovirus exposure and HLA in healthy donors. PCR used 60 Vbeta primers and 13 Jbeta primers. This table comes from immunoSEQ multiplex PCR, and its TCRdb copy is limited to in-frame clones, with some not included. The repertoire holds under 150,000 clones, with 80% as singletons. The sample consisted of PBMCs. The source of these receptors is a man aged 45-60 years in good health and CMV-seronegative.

In nucleotides, the CDR3 is TGTGCCGGGGGGTCGGCAGGGGGAGGCTACACCTTC. It codes for CAGGSAGGGYTF. This chain connects TRBV19 to TRBJ1-2; 7 bases agree with TRBD1. Germline V gene sequence: CDR1 LNHDA, CDR2 SQIVND (reference sequence). There are 12 residues in the CDR3. J gave up 8 bases and V 11 bases, and 11 bases lay outside the gene matches. Combining the CDR3 with reference TRBV19 and TRBJ1-2 gives the whole variable domain DGGITQSPKYLFRKEGQNVTLSCEQNLNHDAMYWYRQDPGQGLRLIYYSQIVNDFQKGDIAEGYSVSREKKESFPLTVTSAQKNPTAFYLCAGGSAGGGYTFGSGTRLTVV.

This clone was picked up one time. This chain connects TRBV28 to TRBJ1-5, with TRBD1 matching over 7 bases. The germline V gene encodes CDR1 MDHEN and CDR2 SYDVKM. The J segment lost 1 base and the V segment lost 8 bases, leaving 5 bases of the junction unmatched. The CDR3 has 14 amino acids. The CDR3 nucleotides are TGTGCCAGCGGCCTGGGACAGAGCAATCAGCCCCAGCATTTT. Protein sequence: CASGLGQSNQPQHF.

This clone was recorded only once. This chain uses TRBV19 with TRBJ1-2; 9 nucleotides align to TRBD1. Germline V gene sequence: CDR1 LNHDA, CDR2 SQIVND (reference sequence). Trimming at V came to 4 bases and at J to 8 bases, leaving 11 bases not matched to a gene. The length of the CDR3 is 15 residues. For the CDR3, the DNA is TGTGCCAGTAGTACCACAGGGGGCGCAGCATTGGGCTACACCTTC. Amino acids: CASSTTGGAALGYTF.

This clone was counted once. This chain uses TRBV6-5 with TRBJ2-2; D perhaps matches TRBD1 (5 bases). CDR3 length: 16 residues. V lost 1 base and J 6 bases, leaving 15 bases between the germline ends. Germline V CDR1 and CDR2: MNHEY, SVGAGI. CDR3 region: CASSYWGRLNSGELFF. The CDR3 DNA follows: TGTGCCAGCAGTTACTGGGGCAGATTGAATTCCGGGGAGCTGTTTTTT.

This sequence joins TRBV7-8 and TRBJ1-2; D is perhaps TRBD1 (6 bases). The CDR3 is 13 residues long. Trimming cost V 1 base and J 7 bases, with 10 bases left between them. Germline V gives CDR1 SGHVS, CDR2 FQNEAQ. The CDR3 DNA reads TGTGCCAGCAGCTTAGTTGCCAGGGGTGGCTACACCTTC. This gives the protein CASSLVARGGYTF.

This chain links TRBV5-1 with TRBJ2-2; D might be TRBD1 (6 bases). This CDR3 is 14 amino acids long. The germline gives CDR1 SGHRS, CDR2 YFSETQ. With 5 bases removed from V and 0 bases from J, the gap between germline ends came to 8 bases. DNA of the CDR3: TGCGCCAGCAGTGCAGGGGCGAACACCGGGGAGCTGTTTTTT. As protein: CASSAGANTGELFF.

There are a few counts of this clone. This CDR3 reads CASSFTGYYEQYF. The DNA of the CDR3 is TGTGCCAGCAGTTTCACAGGATACTACGAGCAGTACTTC. The rearrangement links TRBV28 to TRBJ2-7; possibly TRBD1 for D (5 bases). This CDR3 spans 13 amino acids. The V gene's germline CDR1 is MDHEN and CDR2 SYDVKM. Between the trimmed V and J ends, which lost 3 bases and 3 bases, there was a span of 9 bases.

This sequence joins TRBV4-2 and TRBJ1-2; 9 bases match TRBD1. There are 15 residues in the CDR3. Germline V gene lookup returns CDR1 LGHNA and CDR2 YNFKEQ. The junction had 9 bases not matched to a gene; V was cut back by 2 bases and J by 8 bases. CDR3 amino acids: CASSQQGTGSMGYTF. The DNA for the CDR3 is TGTGCCAGCAGCCAACAAGGGACAGGGTCGATGGGCTACACCTTC.

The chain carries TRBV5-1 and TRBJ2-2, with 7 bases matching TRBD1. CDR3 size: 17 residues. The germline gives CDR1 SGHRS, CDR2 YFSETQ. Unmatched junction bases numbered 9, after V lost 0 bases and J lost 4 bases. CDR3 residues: CASSLVVVQGSTGELFF. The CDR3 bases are TGCGCCAGCAGCTTGGTTGTCGTACAGGGGAGCACCGGGGAGCTGTTTTTT.

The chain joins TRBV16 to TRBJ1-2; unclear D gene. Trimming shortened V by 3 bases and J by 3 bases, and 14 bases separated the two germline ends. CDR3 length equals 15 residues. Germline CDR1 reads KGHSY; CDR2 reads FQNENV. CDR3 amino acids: CASSQSAGRYYGYTF. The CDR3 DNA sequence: TGTGCCAGCAGCCAGTCCGCGGGTCGCTACTATGGCTACACCTTC. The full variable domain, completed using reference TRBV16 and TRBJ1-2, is GEEVAQTPKHLVRGEGQKAKLYCAPIKGHSYVFWYQQVLKNEFKFLISFQNENVFDETGMPKERFSAKCLPNSPCSLEIQATKLEDSAVYFCASSQSAGRYYGYTFGSGTRLTVV.

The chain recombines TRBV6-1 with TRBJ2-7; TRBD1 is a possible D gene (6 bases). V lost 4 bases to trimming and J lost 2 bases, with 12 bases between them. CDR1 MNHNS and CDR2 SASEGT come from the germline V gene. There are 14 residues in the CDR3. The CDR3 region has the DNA TGTGCCAGCAGTGTACAGGGTATCCCCTACGAGCAGTACTTC. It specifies CASSVQGIPYEQYF.

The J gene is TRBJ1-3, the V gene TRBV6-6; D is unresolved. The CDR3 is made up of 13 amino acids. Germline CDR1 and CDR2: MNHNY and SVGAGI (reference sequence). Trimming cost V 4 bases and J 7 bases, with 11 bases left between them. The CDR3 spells CASSSSNQNTIYF. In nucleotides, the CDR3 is TGTGCCAGCAGTTCCTCAAATCAGAACACCATATATTTT.

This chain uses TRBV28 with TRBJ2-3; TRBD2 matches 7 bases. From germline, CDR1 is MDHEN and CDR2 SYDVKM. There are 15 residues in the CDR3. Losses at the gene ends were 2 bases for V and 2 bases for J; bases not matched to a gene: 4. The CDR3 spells CASSLGGLPTDTQYF. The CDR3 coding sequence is TGTGCCAGCAGTTTAGGGGGACTACCCACAGATACGCAGTATTTT. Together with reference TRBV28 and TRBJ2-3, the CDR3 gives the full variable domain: DVKVTQSSRYLVKRTGEKVFLECVQDMDHENMFWYRQDPGLGLRLIYFSYDVKMKEKGDIPEGYSVSREKKERFSLILESASTNQTSMYLCASSLGGLPTDTQYFGPGTRLTVL.

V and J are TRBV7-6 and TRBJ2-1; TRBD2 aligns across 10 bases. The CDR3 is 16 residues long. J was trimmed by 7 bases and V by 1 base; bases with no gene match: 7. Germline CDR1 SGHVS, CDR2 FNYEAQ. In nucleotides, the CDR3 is TGTGCCAGCAGCTTAGTGGTTAGCGGGGGGAAGAATGAGCAGTTCTTC. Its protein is CASSLVVSGGKNEQFF.

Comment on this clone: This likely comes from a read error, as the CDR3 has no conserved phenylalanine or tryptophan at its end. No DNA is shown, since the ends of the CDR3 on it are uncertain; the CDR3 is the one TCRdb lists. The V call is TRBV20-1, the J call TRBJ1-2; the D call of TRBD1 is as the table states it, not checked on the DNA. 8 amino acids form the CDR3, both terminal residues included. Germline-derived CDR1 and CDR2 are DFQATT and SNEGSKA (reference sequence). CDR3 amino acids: CSANDRAV.

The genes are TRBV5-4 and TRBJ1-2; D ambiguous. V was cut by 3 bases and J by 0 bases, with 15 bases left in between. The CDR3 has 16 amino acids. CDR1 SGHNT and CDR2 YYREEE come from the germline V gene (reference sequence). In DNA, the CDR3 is TGTGCCAGCAGCTCAGCGGACGGTCGAGCTAACTATGGCTACACCTTC. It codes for CASSSADGRANYGYTF. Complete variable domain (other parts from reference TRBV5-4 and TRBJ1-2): ETGVTQSPTHLIKTRGQQVTLRCSSQSGHNTVSWYQQALGQGPQFIFQYYREEENGRGNFPPRFSGLQFPNYSSELNVNALELDDSALYLCASSSADGRANYGYTFGSGTRLTVV.

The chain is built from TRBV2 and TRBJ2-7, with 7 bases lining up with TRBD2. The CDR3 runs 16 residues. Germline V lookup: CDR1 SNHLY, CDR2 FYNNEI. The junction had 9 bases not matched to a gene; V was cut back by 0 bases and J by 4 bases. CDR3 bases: TGTGCCAGCAGTGAAGCGCTTCGGCTAGCGGAGTACGAGCAGTACTTC. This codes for CASSEALRLAEYEQYF. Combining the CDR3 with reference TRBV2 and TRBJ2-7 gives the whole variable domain EPEVTQTPSHQVTQMGQEVILRCVPISNHLYFYWYRQILGQKVEFLVSFYNNEISEKSEIFDDQFSVERPDGSNFTLKIRSTKLEDSAMYFCASSEALRLAEYEQYFGPGTRLTVT.

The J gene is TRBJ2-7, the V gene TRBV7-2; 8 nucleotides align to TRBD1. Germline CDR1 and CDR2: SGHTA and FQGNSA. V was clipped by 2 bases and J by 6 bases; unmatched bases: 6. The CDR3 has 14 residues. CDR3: CASSLRSGGGEQYF. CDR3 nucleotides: TGTGCCAGCAGCTTAAGGTCAGGGGGCGGCGAGCAGTACTTC.

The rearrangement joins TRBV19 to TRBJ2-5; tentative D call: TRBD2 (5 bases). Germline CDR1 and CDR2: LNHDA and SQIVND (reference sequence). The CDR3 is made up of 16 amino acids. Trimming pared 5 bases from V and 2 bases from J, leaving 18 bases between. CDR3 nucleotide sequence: TGTGCCAGTAGTCCCAACGGGGAAGGGCAGCAAGAGACCCAGTACTTC. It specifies CASSPNGEGQQETQYF.

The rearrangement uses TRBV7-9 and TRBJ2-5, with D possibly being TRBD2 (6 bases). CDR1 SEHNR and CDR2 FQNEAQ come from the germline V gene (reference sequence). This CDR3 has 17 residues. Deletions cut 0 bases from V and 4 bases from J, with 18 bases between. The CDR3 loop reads CASSLAPGRDWRETQYF. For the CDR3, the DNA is TGTGCCAGCAGCTTAGCTCCCGGACGGGACTGGAGAGAGACCCAGTACTTC.